The entry below gives a single T cell receptor (beta chain) sequence along with its context. These data belong to a study of blood T cell repertoires in COVID-19. Looking at the study overall: There were acute and convalescent COVID-19 samples, and they came from the United States, Italy and Spain. PBMCs, B-cell-depleted T cells, or T cells provided the cDNA or gDNA that made up the material.

Under the authors' procedure: Amplification of reference gene primers was used by the study to estimate nucleated cell counts. Clones were sequenced by immunoSEQ multiplex PCR, and TCRdb holds only the in-frame ones, with some missing. The V and J calls and clone size come from that table; D and trimming were worked out from the DNA. This table has 120,000 or so clones, approximately 71% appearing once. The sample taken for sequencing was peripheral blood. The clonotype originates from a woman in her seventies with acute or convalescent COVID-19.

The CDR3 DNA reads TGTGCCAGCAGTTCAAAAACTTCGGGATACCGCTGGGGCACAGATACGCAGTATTTT. It encodes CASSSKTSGYRWGTDTQYF. The genes are TRBV27 and TRBJ2-3; D perhaps matches TRBD2 (5 bases). Germline V lookup: CDR1 MNHEY, CDR2 SMNVEV (reference sequence). CDR3 length: 19 amino acids. V gave up 4 bases and J gave up 1 base, with 24 bases separating them.